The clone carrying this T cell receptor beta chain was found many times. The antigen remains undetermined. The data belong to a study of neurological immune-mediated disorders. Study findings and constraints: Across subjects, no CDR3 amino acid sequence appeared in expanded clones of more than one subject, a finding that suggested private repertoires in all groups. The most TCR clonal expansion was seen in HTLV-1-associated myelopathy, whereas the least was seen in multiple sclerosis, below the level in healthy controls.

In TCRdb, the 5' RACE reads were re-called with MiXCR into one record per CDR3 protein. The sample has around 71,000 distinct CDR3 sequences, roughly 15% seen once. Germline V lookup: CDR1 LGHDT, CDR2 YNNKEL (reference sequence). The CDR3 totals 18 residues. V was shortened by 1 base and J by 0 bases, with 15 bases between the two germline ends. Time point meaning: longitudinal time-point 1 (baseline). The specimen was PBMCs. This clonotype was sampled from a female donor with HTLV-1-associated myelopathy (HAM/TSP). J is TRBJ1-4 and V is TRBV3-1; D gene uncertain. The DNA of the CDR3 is TGTGCCAGCAGCCAAGGCAGAACCAACCTCGCAACTAATGAAAAACTGTTTTTT. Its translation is CASSQGRTNLATNEKLFF.